The sequence of this TCR beta chain was determined in a study of blood T cell repertoires in COVID-19. Profiling relied on immunoSEQ multiplex PCR, and the TCRdb table lists in-frame clones only, not all of them. The profile shows a few hundred thousand clones, nearly 90% of them singletons. V gave up 6 bases and J gave up 7 bases, with 10 bases separating them. The CDR3 has 12 residues. The specimen sequenced was PBMCs or T cells enriched from blood (not recorded which). This TCR was sampled from a young woman who had recovered from COVID-19. The chain is built from TRBV12-3 or TRBV12-4 and TRBJ1-3; D is ambiguous. The CDR3 here is CASRPGGNTIYF. DNA of the CDR3: TGTGCCAGCAGACCCGGAGGGAACACCATATATTTT.